This T cell receptor (beta chain) was identified in a study of blood T cell repertoires in COVID-19. The germline V and J ends were trimmed by 2 bases and 0 bases, with 8 bases remaining between them. Germline lookup yields CDR1 GTSNPN and CDR2 SVGIG (reference sequence). The CDR3 consists of 14 residues. Profiling relied on immunoSEQ multiplex PCR, and the TCRdb table lists in-frame clones only, not all of them. The sample carries about 370,000 clones, just under 90% recorded once. Recovered Cohort 3 donors showed two negative PCRs, clearance, or symptom resolution. Sequences were obtained from PBMCs or T cells enriched from blood (not recorded which). The sequence was obtained from a woman in her thirties who had recovered from COVID-19. The chain couples TRBV30 to TRBJ1-3; TRBD1 might be the D (5 bases). The chain's CDR3 is CAWSTGLSGNTIYF. The CDR3 DNA is TGTGCCTGGAGTACAGGCCTCTCTGGAAACACCATATATTTT. The full variable domain, completed using reference TRBV30 and TRBJ1-3, is SQTIHQWPATLVQPVGSPLSLECTVEGTSNPNLYWYRQAAGRGLQLLFYSVGIGQISSEVPQNLSASRPQDRQFILSSKKLLLSDSGFYLCAWSTGLSGNTIYFGEGSWLTVV.